This T cell receptor beta chain was obtained from a study of T cell changes during pregnancy in multiple sclerosis. Per germline, CDR1 SGHTS and CDR2 YDEGEE. With 0 bases clipped from V and 5 bases from J, the junction kept 13 bases outside the gene matches. The length of the CDR3 is 17 residues. Profiled with immunoSEQ multiplex PCR; TCRdb holds only in-frame clones, not every one. Here the sample spans some 80,000 clones, 94% being singletons. Material: CD4+ T cells from peripheral blood mononuclear cells, obtained after pregnancy. The TCR originated in a female donor with multiple sclerosis, enrolled in a pregnancy study. The rearrangement links TRBV5-8 to TRBJ1-1, with 7 bases identical to TRBD1. The chain's CDR3 is CASSLEGAGGWKTEAFF. The CDR3 DNA reads TGTGCCAGCAGCTTGGAGGGGGCAGGGGGTTGGAAAACTGAAGCTTTCTTT.